One and the same sample provided the 27 T cell receptor beta chains below, sequenced in a study of cytomegalovirus exposure and HLA in healthy donors. PCR amplification relied on 60 Vbeta primers (plus 13 Jbeta primers). This table comes from immunoSEQ multiplex PCR, and its TCRdb copy is limited to in-frame clones, with some not included. The sample shows 100,000 to 150,000 clones, roughly 82% of them seen only once. The sample consisted of PBMCs. Every receptor here comes from a male donor in good health and CMV-seropositive.

This chain connects TRBV7-2 to TRBJ2-7, with a possible D match to TRBD1 (6 bases). Trimming took 5 bases from V and 4 from J, leaving 12 bases between them. Per the germline V gene, CDR1 is SGHTA and CDR2 is FQGNSA. This CDR3 region has 13 residues. CDR3 sequence: CASSPDSSYEQYF. The DNA for the CDR3 is TGTGCCAGCAGCCCGGACAGCTCATACGAGCAGTACTTC.

This chain links TRBV7-9 with TRBJ2-2; D remains ambiguous. The V gene lost 7 bases and the J gene lost 0 bases, with 9 bases spanning the gap. Germline V lookup: CDR1 SEHNR, CDR2 FQNEAQ (reference sequence). This CDR3 is built from 14 residues. The CDR3 bases are TGTGCCAGCAATGTCCCAGCGAACACCGGGGAGCTGTTTTTT. It codes for CASNVPANTGELFF.

The genes are TRBV5-4 and TRBJ2-7, with 12 bases lining up with TRBD1. Germline V gene data show CDR1 as SGHNT and CDR2 as YYREEE (reference sequence). Trimming removed 4 bases from V and 5 bases from J; junction bases left unmatched: 10. The CDR3 has 16 residues. The CDR3 protein is CASSPGGTGGINEQYF. The DNA for the CDR3 is TGTGCCAGCAGCCCTGGTGGGACAGGGGGCATAAACGAGCAGTACTTC.

This clone appeared once. This CDR3 is CASSSQVFGNTIYF. The CDR3 nucleotides read TGTGCCAGCAGCTCGCAGGTTTTTGGAAACACCATATATTTT. The gene calls are TRBV5-5 and TRBJ1-3, with D unresolved. Germline V lookup: CDR1 SGHKS, CDR2 YYEKEE (reference sequence). This CDR3 spans 14 amino acids. The V and J ends lost 3 bases and 3 bases respectively, with 10 bases between them.

The chain employs TRBV28 and TRBJ2-7; 11 bases fit TRBD1. CDR1 MDHEN and CDR2 SYDVKM come from the germline V gene. V shed 1 base and J 3 bases; nucleotides not matched to a gene: 2. This CDR3 has 15 amino acids. The CDR3 DNA reads as TGTGCCAGCAGTTTATTGGGGACAGGGGGCTACGAGCAGTACTTC. Amino acid sequence: CASSLLGTGGYEQYF.

The chain uses TRBV7-9 and TRBJ2-4; no clear D gene. Trimming shortened V by 8 bases and J by 6 bases, and 8 bases separated the two germline ends. This CDR3 region has 11 residues. CDR1 is SEHNR, CDR2 FQNEAQ, per germline (reference sequence). CDR3 residues: CASLSVNIQYF. Here the CDR3 DNA reads TGTGCCAGCTTGTCGGTAAACATTCAGTACTTC.

V and J are TRBV7-9 and TRBJ2-1; 9 bases align to TRBD2. Germline CDR1 reads SEHNR; CDR2 reads FQNEAQ (reference sequence). This CDR3 contains 14 residues. With 3 bases clipped from V and 4 bases from J, the junction kept 1 base outside the gene matches. In nucleotides, the CDR3 is TGTGCCAGCAGCTTCGGACTAGCGTACAATGAGCAGTTCTTC. Translating gives CASSFGLAYNEQFF.

This clone was observed a single time. The rearrangement links TRBV5-4 to TRBJ1-2; 7 nucleotides agree with TRBD1. This CDR3 comprises 16 residues. V lost 3 bases and J lost 2; bases outside the gene matches: 10. Germline loops: CDR1 SGHNT, CDR2 YYREEE (reference sequence). CDR3 residues: CASSSRDRTSNYGYTF. CDR3 in DNA: TGTGCCAGCAGCTCAAGGGACAGAACATCCAACTATGGCTACACCTTC.

This clone has more than one count but fewer than ten. The V gene is TRBV28, the J gene TRBJ2-5; 13 bases are shared with TRBD2. The CDR3 totals 14 residues. Germline V gives CDR1 MDHEN, CDR2 SYDVKM. The J segment lost 4 bases and the V segment lost 6 bases, leaving 2 bases of the junction unmatched. This chain's CDR3 is CASRLAGGPETQYF. CDR3 bases: TGTGCCAGCAGACTAGCGGGGGGGCCAGAGACCCAGTACTTC. The full variable domain, rest sourced from reference TRBV28 and TRBJ2-5, is DVKVTQSSRYLVKRTGEKVFLECVQDMDHENMFWYRQDPGLGLRLIYFSYDVKMKEKGDIPEGYSVSREKKERFSLILESASTNQTSMYLCASRLAGGPETQYFGPGTRLLVL.

The V call is TRBV11-2, the J call TRBJ2-1; TRBD1 agrees at 8 bases. The V gene's germline CDR1 is SGHAT and CDR2 FQNNGV. Unmatched junction bases numbered 9, after V lost 3 bases and J lost 2 bases. The CDR3 extends over 17 amino acids. The CDR3 coding sequence is TGTGCCAGCAGCTTGCGACCGGGACAGGCTGCCTACAATGAGCAGTTCTTC. Translation: CASSLRPGQAAYNEQFF.

This clone was detected only once. V usage is TRBV28 and J usage is TRBJ2-3; 10 bases fit TRBD2. Trimming took 5 bases from V and 3 from J; bases not matched to a gene: 8. The CDR3 has 16 residues. CDR1 and CDR2 from the germline V gene are MDHEN and SYDVKM. CDR3 sequence (DNA): TGTGCCAGCAGTAGTGATATAGCGGGGGGTACAGATACGCAGTATTTT. Amino acid sequence: CASSSDIAGGTDTQYF.

J is TRBJ2-5 and V is TRBV19; D remains unclear. Deletions cut 3 bases from V and 0 bases from J, with 11 bases between. Germline V gene sequence: CDR1 LNHDA, CDR2 SQIVND (reference sequence). CDR3 length: 15 amino acids. For the CDR3, the DNA is TGTGCCAGTAGTATCTCCAACTCGTACCAAGAGACCCAGTACTTC. Its protein is CASSISNSYQETQYF. The full variable domain, its missing parts supplied by reference TRBV19 and TRBJ2-5, is DGGITQSPKYLFRKEGQNVTLSCEQNLNHDAMYWYRQDPGQGLRLIYYSQIVNDFQKGDIAEGYSVSREKKESFPLTVTSAQKNPTAFYLCASSISNSYQETQYFGPGTRLLVL.

Details on this clone: At one boundary the junction diverges from the germline segment, which might be a read error. The rearrangement uses TRBV27 and TRBJ2-2, with D possibly TRBD1 on 6 matching bases. CDR3 length: 14 residues. Germline V gives CDR1 MNHEY, CDR2 SMNVEV (reference sequence). The CDR3 DNA sequence: TGTGCCAGCAGTATATCACAGGGACCCGGGGAGCTGTTTTTT. Its translation: CASSISQGPGELFF.

The chain is built from TRBV6-5 and TRBJ2-1; D remains unclear. The CDR3 loop spans 14 amino acids. Germline V lookup: CDR1 MNHEY, CDR2 SVGAGI. Trimming shortened V by 2 bases and J by 6 bases, and 11 bases separated the two germline ends. The CDR3 nucleotides read TGTGCCAGCAGTTACGGTCTAGAGGTCAATGAGCAGTTCTTC. Amino acid sequence: CASSYGLEVNEQFF.

The genes are TRBV5-6 and TRBJ1-2, with D unresolved. The CDR3 spans 15 residues. The V end was cut by 0 bases, the J end by 2 bases, with 11 bases between. CDR1 SGHDT and CDR2 YYEEEE come from the germline V gene. CDR3 residues: CASSLGVSKNYGYTF. CDR3 DNA: TGTGCCAGCAGCTTGGGTGTTAGCAAGAACTATGGCTACACCTTC. The full variable domain, with the rest looked up from reference TRBV5-6 and TRBJ1-2, is DAGVTQSPTHLIKTRGQQVTLRCSPKSGHDTVSWYQQALGQGPQFIFQYYEEEERQRGNFPDRFSGHQFPNYSSELNVNALLLGDSALYLCASSLGVSKNYGYTFGSGTRLTVV.

The rearrangement uses TRBV5-1 and TRBJ2-1; 10 nucleotides agree with TRBD2. The germline gives CDR1 SGHRS, CDR2 YFSETQ. This CDR3 is 16 amino acids long. With 4 bases clipped from V and 1 base from J, the junction kept 5 bases outside the gene matches. The CDR3 region has the DNA TGCGCCAGCAGCCGTACTAGCGGGATGTCCTACAATGAGCAGTTCTTC. Amino acid sequence: CASSRTSGMSYNEQFF.

The chain joins TRBV30 to TRBJ2-3; D remains unclear. CDR1 is GTSNPN and CDR2 is SVGIG in the germline V gene (reference sequence). V dropped 0 bases and J dropped 1 base, with 8 bases sitting between them. CDR3 length: 14 residues. The CDR3 nucleotides read TGTGCCTGGAGTGTAGTCAGCGGCACAGATACGCAGTATTTT. Translated: CAWSVVSGTDTQYF.

The rearrangement links TRBV2 to TRBJ1-5; 8 positions agree with TRBD1. The CDR3 contains 16 residues. V was clipped by 1 base and J by 6 bases; unmatched bases: 8. Germline CDR1 reads SNHLY; CDR2 reads FYNNEI. The CDR3 DNA reads TGTGCCAGCAGTGAAGACAGTTCAGGGGGCCTTCAGCCCCAGCATTTT. Protein sequence: CASSEDSSGGLQPQHF.

The genes are TRBV6-5 and TRBJ1-4, with TRBD1 matching 10 bases. Losses at the gene ends were 5 bases for V and 6 bases for J; bases not matched to a gene: 3. The CDR3 consists of 14 residues. CDR1 is MNHEY, CDR2 SVGAGI, per germline. In DNA, the CDR3 is TGTGCCAGCAGTCGGACAGGGGGGGATGAAAAACTGTTTTTT. The encoded protein is CASSRTGGDEKLFF.

This chain joins TRBV10-3 and TRBJ1-1, with unresolved D. CDR3 size: 12 residues. V was clipped by 4 bases and J by 4 bases, with 7 bases between them. Germline CDR1 ENHRY, CDR2 SYGVKD. The CDR3 sequence is CAISGPGTEAFF. As DNA, the CDR3 is TGTGCCATCAGTGGTCCCGGCACTGAAGCTTTCTTT.

The chain combines TRBV2 with TRBJ2-7; 12 bases map to TRBD2. V shed 6 bases and J 2 bases; nucleotides not matched to a gene: 5. The CDR3 totals 15 residues. CDR1 SNHLY and CDR2 FYNNEI come from the germline V gene. The CDR3 bases are TGTGCCAGCAGAAAGACTAGCGGGGGCCCCTACGAGCAGTACTTC. Its protein product is CASRKTSGGPYEQYF.

J is TRBJ1-1 and V is TRBV27, with TRBD1 matching over 7 bases. Germline assignment: CDR1 MNHEY and CDR2 SMNVEV (reference sequence). This CDR3 has 15 residues. V gave up 2 bases and J gave up 5 bases; unmatched junction bases: 8. The CDR3 loop is CASSLNPGGLTEAFF. CDR3 sequence (DNA): TGTGCCAGCAGTTTAAACCCAGGGGGATTAACTGAAGCTTTCTTT.

The chain links TRBV30 to TRBJ2-5; D remains unclear. CDR3 length: 12 amino acids. Germline CDR1 GTSNPN, CDR2 SVGIG (reference sequence). V shed 4 bases and J shed 2 bases, with 8 bases lying between them. CDR3 bases: TGTGCCTGGAATAGCCGGCAAGAGACCCAGTACTTC. Residues: CAWNSRQETQYF.

The chain recombines TRBV7-8 with TRBJ1-3; 10 bases align to TRBD1. CDR3 length: 16 amino acids. The trim removed 5 bases at V and 0 bases at J, leaving 4 bases unmatched. Germline V gives CDR1 SGHVS, CDR2 FQNEAQ. The CDR3 region has the DNA TGTGCCAGCAGCAAAGGACAGGGGGTCTCTGGAAACACCATATATTTT. Translated: CASSKGQGVSGNTIYF.

The chain joins TRBV9 to TRBJ2-3, with 14 bases identical to TRBD2. Trimming took 4 bases from V and 5 from J; bases not matched to a gene: 6. The CDR3 sequence is 16 residues long. Germline V lookup: CDR1 SGDLS, CDR2 YYNGEE. The CDR3 sequence: CASSPGTSGSRDTQYF. The CDR3 DNA is TGTGCCAGCAGCCCGGGGACTAGCGGGAGTCGAGATACGCAGTATTTT. Filled out from reference TRBV9 and TRBJ2-3, the complete variable domain reads DSGVTQTPKHLITATGQRVTLRCSPRSGDLSVYWYQQSLDQGLQFLIQYYNGEERAKGNILERFSAQQFPDLHSELNLSSLELGDSALYFCASSPGTSGSRDTQYFGPGTRLTVL.

This clone has just a few counts. The rearrangement links TRBV7-9 to TRBJ1-1, with TRBD1 as a possible D gene (5 bases). Germline V lookup: CDR1 SEHNR, CDR2 FQNEAQ (reference sequence). V lost 5 bases and J 6 bases, leaving 22 bases between the germline ends. The CDR3 is 16 amino acids. CDR3 protein: CASSALGQGRKSEAFF. The CDR3 nucleotides are TGTGCCAGCAGCGCCCTTGGCCAGGGAAGAAAGTCTGAAGCTTTCTTT.

This sequence joins TRBV10-3 and TRBJ2-3, with TRBD1 matching over 9 bases. This CDR3 contains 15 residues. Germline assignment: CDR1 ENHRY and CDR2 SYGVKD. Trimming cost V 5 bases and J 2 bases; bases outside gene matches: 5. CDR3 in amino acids: CAISTGGQYTDTQYF. CDR3 in DNA: TGTGCCATCAGTACAGGGGGCCAATACACAGATACGCAGTATTTT.